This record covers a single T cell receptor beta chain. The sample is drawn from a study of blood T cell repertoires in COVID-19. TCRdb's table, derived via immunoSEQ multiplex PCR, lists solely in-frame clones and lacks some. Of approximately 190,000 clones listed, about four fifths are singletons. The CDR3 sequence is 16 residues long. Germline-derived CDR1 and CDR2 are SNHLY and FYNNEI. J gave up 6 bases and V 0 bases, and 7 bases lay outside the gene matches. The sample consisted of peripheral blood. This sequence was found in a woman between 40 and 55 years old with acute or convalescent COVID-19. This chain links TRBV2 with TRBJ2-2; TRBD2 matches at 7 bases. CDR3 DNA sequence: TGTGCCAGCAGTGAAGCGGGTGGCGGGAGAGCCGGGGAGCTGTTTTTT. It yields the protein CASSEAGGGRAGELFF. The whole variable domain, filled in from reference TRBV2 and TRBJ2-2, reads EPEVTQTPSHQVTQMGQEVILRCVPISNHLYFYWYRQILGQKVEFLVSFYNNEISEKSEIFDDQFSVERPDGSNFTLKIRSTKLEDSAMYFCASSEAGGGRAGELFFGEGSRLTVL.